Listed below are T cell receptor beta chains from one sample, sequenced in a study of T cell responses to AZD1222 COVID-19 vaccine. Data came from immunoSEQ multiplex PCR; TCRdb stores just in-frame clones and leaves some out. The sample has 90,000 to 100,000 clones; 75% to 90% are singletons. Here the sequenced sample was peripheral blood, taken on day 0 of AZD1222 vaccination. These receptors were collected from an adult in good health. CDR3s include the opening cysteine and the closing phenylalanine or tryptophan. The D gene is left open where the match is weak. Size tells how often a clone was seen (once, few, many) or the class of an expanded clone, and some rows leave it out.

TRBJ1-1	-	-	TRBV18	CASSPLEGYNTEAFF
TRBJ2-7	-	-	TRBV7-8	CASSFGPAITYEQYF
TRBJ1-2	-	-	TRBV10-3	CAISESTGGYGYTF
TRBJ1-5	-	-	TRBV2	CASSDTQGFQPQHF
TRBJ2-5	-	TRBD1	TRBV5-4	CASSPMTGSAETQYF
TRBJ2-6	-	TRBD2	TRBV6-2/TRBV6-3	CASSYDLAGGLSGANVLTF
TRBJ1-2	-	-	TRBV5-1	CASSPWDTPGYGYTF
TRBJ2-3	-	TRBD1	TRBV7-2	CASSLYRQGGPDTQYF
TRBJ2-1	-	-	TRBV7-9	CASTLFDEQFF
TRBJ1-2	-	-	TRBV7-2	CASSLMGGGYTF
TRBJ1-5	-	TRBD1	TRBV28	CASSFPGQGGQPQHF
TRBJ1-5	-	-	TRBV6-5	CASSYSRNQPQHF
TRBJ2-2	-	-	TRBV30	CAWRANINTGELFF
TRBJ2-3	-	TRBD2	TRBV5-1	CASSSGTSGRAADTQYF
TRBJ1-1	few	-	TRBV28	CASNRVFSTEAFF
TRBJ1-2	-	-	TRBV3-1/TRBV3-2	CASSQDYTGANYGYTF
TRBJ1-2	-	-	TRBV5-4	CASSFQSGDGYGYTF
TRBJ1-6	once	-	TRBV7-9	CASSGGMYSPLHF
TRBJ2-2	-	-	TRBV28	CASRHRSPNTGELFF
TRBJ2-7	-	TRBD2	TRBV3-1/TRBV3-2	CASRQAGGSSYEQYF
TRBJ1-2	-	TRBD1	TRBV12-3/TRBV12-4	CASSRDSYGYTF
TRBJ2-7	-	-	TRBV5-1	CASSPGSYEQYF
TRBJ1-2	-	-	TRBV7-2	CASTWRYGYTF
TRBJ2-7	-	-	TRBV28	CASSLAGKAYEQYF
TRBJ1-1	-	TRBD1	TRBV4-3	CASSPSPGTGVNTEAFF
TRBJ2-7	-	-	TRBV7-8	CASSQRGEAYEQYF
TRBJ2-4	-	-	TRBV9	CASSPRDPNIQYF
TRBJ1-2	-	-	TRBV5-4	CASSLDPGRTNYGYTF
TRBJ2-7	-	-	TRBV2	CASCVVPSSYEQYF
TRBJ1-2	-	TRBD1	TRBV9	CASTRGGDNYGYTF
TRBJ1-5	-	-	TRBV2	CASTQGNQPQHF
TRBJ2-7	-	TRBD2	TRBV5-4	CASSLGGGTREQYF
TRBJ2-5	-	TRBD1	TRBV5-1	CASSTGQGVAETQYF
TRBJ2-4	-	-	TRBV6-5	CASSSGPKNIQYF
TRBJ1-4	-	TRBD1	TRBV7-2	CASSEGQPKNEKLFF
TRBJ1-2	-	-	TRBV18	CASSPDGQLYGYTF
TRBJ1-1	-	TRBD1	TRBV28	CASSIAGQGRSGTEAFF
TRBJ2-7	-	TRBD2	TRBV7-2	CASSSSGRQSYEQYF
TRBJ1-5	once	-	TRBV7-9	CASQPGQYSNQPQHF
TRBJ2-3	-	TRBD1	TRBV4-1	CASSIRTGPDTQYF
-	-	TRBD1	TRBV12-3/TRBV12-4	CASSRGQGQYF
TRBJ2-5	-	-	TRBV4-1	CASSQGGTGHKTQETQYF
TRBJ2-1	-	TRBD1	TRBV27	CASSFLTGGHLSYNEQFF
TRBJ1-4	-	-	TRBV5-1	CASSLEGTTGYEKLFF
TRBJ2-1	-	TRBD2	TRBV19	CASSIGAPSGGTQFF
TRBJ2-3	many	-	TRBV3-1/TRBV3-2	CASRQSGSTDTQYF
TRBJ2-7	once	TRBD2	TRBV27	CASSNTSGGPLEQYF
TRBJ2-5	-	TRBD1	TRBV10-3	CAIRPGTAGGQTQYF
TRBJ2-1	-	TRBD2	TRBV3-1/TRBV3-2	CASSQDLAGGHDEQFF
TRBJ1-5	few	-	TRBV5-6	CASSLGLNQPQHF
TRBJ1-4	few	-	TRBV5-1	CASSLVVGTTNEKLFF
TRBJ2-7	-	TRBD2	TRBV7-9	CASSKAPSGNYEQYF
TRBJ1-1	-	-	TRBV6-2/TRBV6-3	CASSYPNPPEAFF
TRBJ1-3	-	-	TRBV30	CAWSDGHLWATIYF
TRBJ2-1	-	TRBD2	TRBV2	CASAMGSGSDNEQFF
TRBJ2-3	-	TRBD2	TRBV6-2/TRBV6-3	CASSWVAGAVDTQYF
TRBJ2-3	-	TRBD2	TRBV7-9	CASSPRGLAGVGTDTQYF
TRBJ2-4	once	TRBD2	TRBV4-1	CASSPSISGGSLAKNIQYF